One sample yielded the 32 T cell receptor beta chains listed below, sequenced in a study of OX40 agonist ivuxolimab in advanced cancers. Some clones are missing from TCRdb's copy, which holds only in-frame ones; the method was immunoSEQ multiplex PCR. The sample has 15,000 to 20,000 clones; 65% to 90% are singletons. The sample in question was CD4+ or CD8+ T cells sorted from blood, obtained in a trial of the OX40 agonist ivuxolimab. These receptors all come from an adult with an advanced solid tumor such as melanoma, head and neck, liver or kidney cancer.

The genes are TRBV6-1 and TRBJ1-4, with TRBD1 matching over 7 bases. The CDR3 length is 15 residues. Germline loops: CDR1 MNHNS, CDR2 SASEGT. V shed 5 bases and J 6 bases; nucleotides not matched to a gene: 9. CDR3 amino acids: CASSPTGTAYEKLFF. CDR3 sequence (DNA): TGTGCCAGCAGTCCAACCGGGACAGCATATGAAAAACTGTTTTTT.

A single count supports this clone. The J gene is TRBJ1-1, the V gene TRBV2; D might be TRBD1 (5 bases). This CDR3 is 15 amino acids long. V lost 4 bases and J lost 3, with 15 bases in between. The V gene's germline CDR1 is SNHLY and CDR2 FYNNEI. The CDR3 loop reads CASSVSGQAYTEAFF. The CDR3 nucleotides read TGTGCCAGCAGTGTATCGGGGCAGGCCTACACTGAAGCTTTCTTT.

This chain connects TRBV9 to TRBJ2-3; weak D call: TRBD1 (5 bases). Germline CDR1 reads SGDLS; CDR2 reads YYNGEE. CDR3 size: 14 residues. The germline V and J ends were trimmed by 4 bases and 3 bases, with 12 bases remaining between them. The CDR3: CASSPRRVTDTQYF. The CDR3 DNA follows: TGTGCCAGCAGCCCCCGCAGGGTAACAGATACGCAGTATTTT.

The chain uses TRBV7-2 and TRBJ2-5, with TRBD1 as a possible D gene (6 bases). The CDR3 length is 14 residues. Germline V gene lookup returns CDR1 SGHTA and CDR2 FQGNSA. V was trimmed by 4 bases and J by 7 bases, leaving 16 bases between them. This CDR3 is CASSSQGAGMTQYF. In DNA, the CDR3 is TGTGCCAGCAGCTCACAGGGAGCCGGTATGACCCAGTACTTC.

The CDR3 sequence is CASSLSSGVNEQYF. CDR3 nucleotides: TGTGCCAGCAGCTTATCGTCGGGTGTCAACGAGCAGTACTTC. The chain is built from TRBV7-2 and TRBJ2-7, with unresolved D. Trimming took off 2 bases at V and 5 bases at J, with 13 bases between the two ends. The CDR3 is made up of 14 amino acids. The germline V gene encodes CDR1 SGHTA and CDR2 FQGNSA.

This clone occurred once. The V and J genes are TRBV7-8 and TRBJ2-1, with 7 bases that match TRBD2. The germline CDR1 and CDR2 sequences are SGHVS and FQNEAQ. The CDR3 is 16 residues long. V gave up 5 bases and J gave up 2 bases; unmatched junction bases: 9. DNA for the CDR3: TGTGCCAGCAGCCCAGGCCCGGGGGGAACCTACAATGAGCAGTTCTTC. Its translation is CASSPGPGGTYNEQFF.

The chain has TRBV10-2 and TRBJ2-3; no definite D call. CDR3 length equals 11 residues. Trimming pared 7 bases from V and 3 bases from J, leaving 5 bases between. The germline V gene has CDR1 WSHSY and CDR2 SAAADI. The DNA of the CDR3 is TGCGCCAGCACTAGTACAGATACGCAGTATTTT. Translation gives CASTSTDTQYF.

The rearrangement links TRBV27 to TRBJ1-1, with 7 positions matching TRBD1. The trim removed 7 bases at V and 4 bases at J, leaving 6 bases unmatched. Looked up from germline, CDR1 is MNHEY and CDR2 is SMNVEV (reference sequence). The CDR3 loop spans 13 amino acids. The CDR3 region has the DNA TGTGCCAGCAACCGACAGGGTAGCACTGAAGCTTTCTTT. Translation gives CASNRQGSTEAFF.

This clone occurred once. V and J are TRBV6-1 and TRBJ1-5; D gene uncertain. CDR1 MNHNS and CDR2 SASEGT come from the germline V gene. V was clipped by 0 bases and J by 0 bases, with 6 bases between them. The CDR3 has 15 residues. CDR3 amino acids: CASSEAQNSNQPQHF. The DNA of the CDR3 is TGTGCCAGCAGTGAAGCGCAGAATAGCAATCAGCCCCAGCATTTT.

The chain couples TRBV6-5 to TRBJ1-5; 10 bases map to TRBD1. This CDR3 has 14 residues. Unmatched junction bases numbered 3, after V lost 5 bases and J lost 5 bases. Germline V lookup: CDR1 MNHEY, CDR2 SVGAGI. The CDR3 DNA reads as TGTGCCAGCAGTAAGACAGGGGGCCATCAGCCCCAGCATTTT. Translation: CASSKTGGHQPQHF.

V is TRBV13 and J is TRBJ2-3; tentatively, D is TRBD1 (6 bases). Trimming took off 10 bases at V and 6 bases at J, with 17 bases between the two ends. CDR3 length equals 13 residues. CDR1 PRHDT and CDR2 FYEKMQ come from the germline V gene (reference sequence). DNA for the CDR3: TGTGCCACCAAAAGGGGGATAGGGGATACGCAGTATTTT. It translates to CATKRGIGDTQYF.

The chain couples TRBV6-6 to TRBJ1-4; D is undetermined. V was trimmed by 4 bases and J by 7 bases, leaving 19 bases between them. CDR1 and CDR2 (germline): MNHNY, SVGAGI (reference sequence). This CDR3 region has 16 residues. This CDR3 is CASSSTRITSVEKLFF. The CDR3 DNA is TGTGCCAGCAGTTCTACCCGAATAACAAGTGTTGAAAAACTGTTTTTT.

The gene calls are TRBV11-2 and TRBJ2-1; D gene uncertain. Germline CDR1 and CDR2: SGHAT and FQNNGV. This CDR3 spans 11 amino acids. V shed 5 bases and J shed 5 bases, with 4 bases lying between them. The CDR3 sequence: CASSPNNEQFF. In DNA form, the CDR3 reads TGTGCCAGCAGCCCAAACAATGAGCAGTTCTTC.

CDR3 residues: CASSQEIGLSGGYTF. The CDR3 DNA is TGCGCCAGCAGCCAAGAAATAGGACTTTCCGGCGGCTACACCTTC. V and J are TRBV4-3 and TRBJ1-2; D is unclear. CDR3 length: 15 residues. From germline, CDR1 is LGHNA and CDR2 YSLEER. Between the trimmed V and J ends, which lost 0 bases and 8 bases, there was a span of 16 bases.

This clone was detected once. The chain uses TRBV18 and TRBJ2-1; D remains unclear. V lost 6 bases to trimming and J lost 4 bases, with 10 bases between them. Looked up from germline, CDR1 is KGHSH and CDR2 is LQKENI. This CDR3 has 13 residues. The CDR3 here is CASSPTQYNEQFF. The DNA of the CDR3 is TGTGCCAGCTCCCCGACACAGTACAATGAGCAGTTCTTC.

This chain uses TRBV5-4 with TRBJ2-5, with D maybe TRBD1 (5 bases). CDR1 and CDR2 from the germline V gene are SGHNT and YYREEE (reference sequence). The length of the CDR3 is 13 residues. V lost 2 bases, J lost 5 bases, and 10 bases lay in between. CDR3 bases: TGTGCCAGCAGCTTCCAGGGCGGTGAGACCCAGTACTTC. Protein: CASSFQGGETQYF.

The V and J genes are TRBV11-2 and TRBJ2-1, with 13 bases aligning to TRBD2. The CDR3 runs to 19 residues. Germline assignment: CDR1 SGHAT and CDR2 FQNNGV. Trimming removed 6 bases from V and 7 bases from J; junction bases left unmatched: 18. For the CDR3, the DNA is TGTGCCAGCAGTAGGACTAGCGGGGGTCTGAGAAGGGGAGGAAATGAGCAGTTCTTC. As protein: CASSRTSGGLRRGGNEQFF.

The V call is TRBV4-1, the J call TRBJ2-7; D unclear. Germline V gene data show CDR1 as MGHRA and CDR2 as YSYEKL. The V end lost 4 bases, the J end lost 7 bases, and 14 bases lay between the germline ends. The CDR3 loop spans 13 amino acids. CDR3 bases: TGCGCCAGCAGCCTTCGGACCGAGAGGGAGCAGTACTTC. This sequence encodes CASSLRTEREQYF.

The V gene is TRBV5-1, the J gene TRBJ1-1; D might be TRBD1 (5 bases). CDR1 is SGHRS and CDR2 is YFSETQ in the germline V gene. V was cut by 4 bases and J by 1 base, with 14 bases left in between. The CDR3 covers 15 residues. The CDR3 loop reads CASSVLGTGNTEAFF. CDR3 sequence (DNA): TGCGCCAGCAGCGTCCTAGGGACGGGGAACACTGAAGCTTTCTTT.

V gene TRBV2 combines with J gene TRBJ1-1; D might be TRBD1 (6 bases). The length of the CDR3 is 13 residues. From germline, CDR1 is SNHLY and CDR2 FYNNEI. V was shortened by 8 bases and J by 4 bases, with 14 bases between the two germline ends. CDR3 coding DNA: TGTGCCAGCCGCCTAGGGGGGAGCACTGAAGCTTTCTTT. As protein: CASRLGGSTEAFF. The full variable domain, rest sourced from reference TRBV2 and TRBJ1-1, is EPEVTQTPSHQVTQMGQEVILRCVPISNHLYFYWYRQILGQKVEFLVSFYNNEISEKSEIFDDQFSVERPDGSNFTLKIRSTKLEDSAMYFCASRLGGSTEAFFGQGTRLTVV.

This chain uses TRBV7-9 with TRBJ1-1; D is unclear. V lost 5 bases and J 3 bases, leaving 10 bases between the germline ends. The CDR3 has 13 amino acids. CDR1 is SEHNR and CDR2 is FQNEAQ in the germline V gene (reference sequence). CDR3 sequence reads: CASSAEGYTEAFF. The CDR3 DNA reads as TGTGCCAGCAGCGCTGAGGGATACACTGAAGCTTTCTTT.

The CDR3 loop reads CALKGRDGTDTQYF. The CDR3 DNA reads as TGTGCCCTTAAGGGGAGGGACGGCACAGATACGCAGTATTTT. V is TRBV6-4 and J is TRBJ2-3; TRBD2 matches at 7 bases. From germline, CDR1 is MRHNA and CDR2 SNTAGT. The CDR3 is 14 amino acids. V lost 11 bases and J lost 1; bases outside the gene matches: 9.

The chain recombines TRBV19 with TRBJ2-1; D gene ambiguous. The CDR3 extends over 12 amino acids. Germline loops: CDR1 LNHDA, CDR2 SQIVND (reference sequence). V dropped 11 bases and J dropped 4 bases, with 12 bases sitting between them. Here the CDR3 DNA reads TGTGCCTCGAAAGGAACTTACAATGAGCAGTTCTTC. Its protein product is CASKGTYNEQFF.

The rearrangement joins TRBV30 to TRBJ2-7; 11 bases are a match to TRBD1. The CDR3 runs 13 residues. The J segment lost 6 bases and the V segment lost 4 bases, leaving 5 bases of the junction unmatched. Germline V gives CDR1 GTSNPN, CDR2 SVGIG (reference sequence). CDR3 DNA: TGTGCCTGGAACCCCGGGACAGGGGGCGAGCAGTACTTC. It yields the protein CAWNPGTGGEQYF. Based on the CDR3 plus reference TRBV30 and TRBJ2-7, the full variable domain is SQTIHQWPATLVQPVGSPLSLECTVEGTSNPNLYWYRQAAGRGLQLLFYSVGIGQISSEVPQNLSASRPQDRQFILSSKKLLLSDSGFYLCAWNPGTGGEQYFGPGTRLTVT.

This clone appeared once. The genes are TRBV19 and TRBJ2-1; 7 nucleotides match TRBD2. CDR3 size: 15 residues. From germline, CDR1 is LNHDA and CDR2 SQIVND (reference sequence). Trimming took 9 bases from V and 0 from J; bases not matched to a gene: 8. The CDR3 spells CASRRGGDSYNEQFF. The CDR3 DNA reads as TGTGCCAGCAGACGGGGAGGGGACTCCTACAATGAGCAGTTCTTC.

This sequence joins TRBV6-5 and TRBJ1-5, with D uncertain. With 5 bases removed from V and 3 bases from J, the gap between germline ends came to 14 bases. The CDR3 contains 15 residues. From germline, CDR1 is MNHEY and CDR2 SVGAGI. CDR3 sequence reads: CASSPQAGHNQPQHF. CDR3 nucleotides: TGTGCCAGCAGTCCCCAGGCGGGCCACAATCAGCCCCAGCATTTT.

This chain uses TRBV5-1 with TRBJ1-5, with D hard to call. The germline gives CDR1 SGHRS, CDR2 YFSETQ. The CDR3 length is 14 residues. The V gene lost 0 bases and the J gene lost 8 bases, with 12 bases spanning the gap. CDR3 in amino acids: CASSLEGVGEPQHF. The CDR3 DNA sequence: TGCGCCAGCAGCTTGGAGGGCGTAGGCGAGCCCCAGCATTTT.

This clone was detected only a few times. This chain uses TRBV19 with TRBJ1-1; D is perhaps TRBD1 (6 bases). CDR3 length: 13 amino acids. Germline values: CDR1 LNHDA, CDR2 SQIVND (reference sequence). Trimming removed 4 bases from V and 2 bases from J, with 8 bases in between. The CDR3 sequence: CASSRGRNTEAFF. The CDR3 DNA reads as TGTGCCAGTAGTAGGGGGCGCAACACTGAAGCTTTCTTT.

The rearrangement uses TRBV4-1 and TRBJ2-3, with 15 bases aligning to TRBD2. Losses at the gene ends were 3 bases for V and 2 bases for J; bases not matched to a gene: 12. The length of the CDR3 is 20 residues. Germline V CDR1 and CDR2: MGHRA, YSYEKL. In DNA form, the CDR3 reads TGCGCCAGCAGCCATCCCGGACTAGCGGGGGGGCCAAGAGTCACAGATACGCAGTATTTT. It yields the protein CASSHPGLAGGPRVTDTQYF.

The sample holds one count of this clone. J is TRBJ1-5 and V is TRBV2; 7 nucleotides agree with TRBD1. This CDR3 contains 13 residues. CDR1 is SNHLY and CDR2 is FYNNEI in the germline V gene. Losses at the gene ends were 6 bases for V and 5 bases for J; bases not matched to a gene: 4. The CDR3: CASRGDSYQPQHF. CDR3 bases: TGTGCCAGCAGGGGGGACAGCTATCAGCCCCAGCATTTT.

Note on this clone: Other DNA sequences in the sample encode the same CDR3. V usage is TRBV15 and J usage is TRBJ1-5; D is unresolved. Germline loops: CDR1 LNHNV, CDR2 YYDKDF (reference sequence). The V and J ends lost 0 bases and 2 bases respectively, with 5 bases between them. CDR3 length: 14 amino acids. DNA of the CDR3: TGTGCCACCAGCAGAGACCGGGGCAATCAGCCCCAGCATTTT. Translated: CATSRDRGNQPQHF.

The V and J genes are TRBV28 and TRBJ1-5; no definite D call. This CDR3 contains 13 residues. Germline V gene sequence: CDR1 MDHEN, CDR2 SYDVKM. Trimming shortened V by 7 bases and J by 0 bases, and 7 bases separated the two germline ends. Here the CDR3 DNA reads TGTGCCAGCACCCTATATAGCAATCAGCCCCAGCATTTT. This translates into CASTLYSNQPQHF.